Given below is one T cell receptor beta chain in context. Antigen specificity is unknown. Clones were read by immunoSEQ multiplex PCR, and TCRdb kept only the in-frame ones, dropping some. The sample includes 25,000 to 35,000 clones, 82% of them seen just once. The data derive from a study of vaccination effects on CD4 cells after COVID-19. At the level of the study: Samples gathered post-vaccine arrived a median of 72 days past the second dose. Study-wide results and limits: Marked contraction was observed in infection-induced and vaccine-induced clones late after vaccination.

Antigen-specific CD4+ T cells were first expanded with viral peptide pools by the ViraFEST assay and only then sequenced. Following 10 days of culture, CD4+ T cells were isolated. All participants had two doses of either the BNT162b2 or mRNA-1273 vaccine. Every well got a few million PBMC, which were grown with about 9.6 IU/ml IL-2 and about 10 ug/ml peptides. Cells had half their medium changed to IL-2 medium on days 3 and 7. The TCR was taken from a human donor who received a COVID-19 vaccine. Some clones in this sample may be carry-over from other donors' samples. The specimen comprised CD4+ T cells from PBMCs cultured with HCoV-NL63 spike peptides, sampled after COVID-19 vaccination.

The CDR3, as DNA: TGTGCTAGTGGTTTGGTAATTGGGCGCACTGAAGCTTTCTTT. This sequence encodes CASGLVIGRTEAFF. The chain uses TRBV12-5 and TRBJ1-1; D call uncertain. V was clipped by 0 bases and J by 4 bases, with 9 bases between them. The CDR3 loop spans 14 amino acids. Germline V gene sequence: CDR1 LGHNT, CDR2 FRNRAP.